This TCR beta chain was captured in a study of OX40 agonist ivuxolimab in advanced cancers. Study-wide context: Partial responses were achieved by three patients, of whom one had hepatocellular carcinoma and two had cutaneous melanoma.

The table came from immunoSEQ multiplex PCR; TCRdb's copy has only in-frame clones and leaves some out. Of 35,000 to 45,000 clones listed, 88% were seen once; the top ten hold about 13%. Patients had blood sampled at baseline and again on cycle 4 day 1 and cycle 7 day 1. This sequence was found in an adult with an advanced solid tumor such as melanoma, head and neck, liver or kidney cancer. The sequenced sample was CD4+ or CD8+ T cells sorted from blood, obtained in a trial of the OX40 agonist ivuxolimab.

The CDR3 is CASSPLGVLVYEQYF. The CDR3, as DNA: TGTGCCAGCAGCCCGTTGGGGGTCCTGGTCTACGAGCAGTACTTC. The chain uses TRBV11-2 and TRBJ2-7; D assignment may be TRBD1 or TRBD2 (5 bases each). The germline V gene encodes CDR1 SGHAT and CDR2 FQNNGV. There are 15 residues in the CDR3. Trimming removed 5 bases from V and 3 bases from J, with 17 bases in between.